This entry concerns a single TCR beta chain. Its recognized antigen is unknown. Per-nucleotide qualities are absent, and no much larger clonotype sits a single base away. The source of the sample is a study of blood T cells in healthy people across ages (dated by TCRdb to 2013 to 2016). Background on the whole study: Template switching captured roughly one uniquely barcoded TCR beta cDNA molecule per two T cells in model experiments. The study measured age-related changes in TCR beta repertoire diversity using deep sequencing normalized with unique cDNA molecular identifiers. Four age groups were formed from the donors: young (average roughly 16 years), middle-aged (approximately 41), aged (about 68) and long-lived (more than 75). The study analyzed two additional independent replicas of 1 million unique cDNA reads from the same blood draw for two donors, one aged 18 to 30 and one aged 80 or older. Results and caveats for the whole study, not just this receptor: A strong correlation was found between observed TCR beta diversity and the percentage of naive T cells measured by flow cytometry. The long-lived group showed more naive CD4+ T cells, fewer expanded clones and increased TCR diversity than the aged group, suggesting age selection. Estimates of total diversity based on one million sequenced T cells were considered lower bounds and underestimates. Conclusive comparison of naive and antigen-experienced compartments was prevented by the profiling of bulk unsorted PBMCs. Because the CMV infection status of the donors was unknown, age-related changes in expanded clonotypes may potentially have been confounded. As age increased, observed TCR beta diversity per million T cells dropped in a roughly linear way, and a significant reduction was already evident by age 40.

Donors were 30 to 45 systemically healthy Caucasian individuals from Russia aged roughly 6 to 90 years. Each donor gave around 9 milliliters of peripheral blood, collected into EDTA-treated Vacutainer tubes. PBMCs were isolated by Ficoll-Paque density-gradient centrifugation, with at least 6 million obtained per sample. Total RNA was extracted from PBMCs with Trizol reagent, with at least 5 micrograms obtained per sample. For every donor, flow cytometry on a PBMC aliquot measured the percentage of naive CD45RAhigh/CD27high T cells. The method behind the library was 5' RACE. The instrument was an Illumina HiSeq 2500. A second PCR of roughly 7 to 11 cycles was run with a J-beta primer mix and a sample-barcoded 5' primer. Each TCR beta cDNA molecule received a unique molecular identifier from a template-switch 5' adaptor carrying 12 random nucleotides. Each sample yielded at least 2.5 million CDR3-containing paired-end reads. First-strand cDNA synthesis was performed from all RNA using the Mint cDNA synthesis kit, with priming by a TRBC-specific oligonucleotide. Following uracil-DNA glycosylase treatment, all cDNA underwent a first 18-cycle PCR with the universal primers M1SS and BC2_uni_R. In the source study's methods: Each sample was normalized by randomly selecting 1 million high-quality reads, each carrying a distinct molecular identifier. Reads sharing molecular identifiers were discarded rather than binned into consensus sequences. MiTCR, run with a Q25 quality threshold and the strictest error-elimination algorithm, handled CDR3 identification, clonotype clustering and error correction. Lower-bound total TCR beta diversity was estimated with a nonparametric unseen species model using Euler transformation. TCRdb cleaned the public reads at Q25 with fastp, built clones with MiXCR and kept in-frame beta chains. CDR3 protein duplicates are merged, each entry listing the most common genes and DNA. The V and J calls were determined by TCRdb, not by the authors. The table for this sample lists 800,000 or so distinct CDR3 sequences; 25% of them were counted only once. The leading ten clones occupy 3% to 4.5% of the sample.

The germline V gene sets CDR1 to SGHTA and CDR2 to FQGNSA. From cysteine to phenylalanine, the CDR3 is 16 amino acids long. This entry keeps only the CDR3 DNA: 48 bases, framed from base 1. These same records also appear under a second study, on T cells of mothers and their children. Per the second study: The donors were nine systemically healthy Caucasian individuals, made up of three mothers and their six children. cDNA synthesis used all of the extracted RNA, with approximately 1.6 ug of RNA in each 15 ul reaction. In the second PCR, sample barcodes and 2-4 random nucleotides were introduced via the M1S primer. Each mother yielded over 9 million TCR beta CDR3 reads and each child roughly 3 million reads. In both related and unrelated pairs, thymic selection shapes the output of TCR recombination in a similar way, with inherited differences having only a minor effect. Normalized repertoire overlap was always slightly but never significantly higher in related than unrelated mother-child pairs. No persistent microchimeric T cell clones were found, with a detection sensitivity of approximately 100 clones per million clonotypes. To look for features that set related mother-child pairs apart from unrelated individuals, the researchers ran deep NGS to compare the TCR beta repertoires of mothers and children. The mean age was roughly 36 +/- 4 years for the mothers and approximately 11 +/- 4 years for the children. After adapter ligation with NEBNext reagents, the libraries were sequenced on Illumina HiSeq 2000 with 100+100 nt paired-end reads. To prevent cross-contamination, the mother and child libraries were prepared one month apart and sequenced in separate runs. For each donor, somewhere between 500,000 and 2,000,000 distinct TCR beta clonotypes were identified. Naive TCR beta clonotypes were estimated from low-frequency clonotypes matched to each donor's FACS-determined naive share, without sorting.

Sequencing input: blood. The source of this sequence is a boy aged 5-17 years in good health. Rearrangement joined TRBV7-2 to TRBJ2-1; 8 junctional bases match TRBD2. The J call may be wrong; the DNA end is better matched by TRBJ2-7. The nucleotides are TGTGCCAGCAGCTTATTCGGGGGGGCGTTATCCTACGAGCAGTACTTC. It is translated as CASSLFGGALSYEQYF.